This is a list of T cell receptor beta chains from one sample in a study of T cell responses to AZD1222 COVID-19 vaccine. Assay used: immunoSEQ multiplex PCR; TCRdb lists only in-frame clones, some missing. The table has roughly 170,000 clones, approximately 90% seen once. Material: peripheral blood, obtained on day 0 of AZD1222 vaccination. These receptors were taken from an adult in good health. Each CDR3 is given with its conserved first and last residue. D genes are given only for firm matches. Some rows have no size entry. The others give once, few or many, or a class for an expanded clone.

clone_size	v_call	j_call	d_call	cdr3_nt	cdr3_aa
.	TRBV15	TRBJ2-3	.	TGTGCCACCAGCACGGCAAAATCTAGCACAGATACGCAGTATTTT	CATSTAKSSTDTQYF
.	TRBV6-5	TRBJ1-2	.	TGTGCCAGCAGTCTGACGACAGGCCCCTATGGCTACACCTTC	CASSLTTGPYGYTF
.	TRBV7-2	TRBJ2-2	.	TGTGCCAGCAGCTCCGCTCAATGGACGATAGGCGGGGAGCTGTTTTTT	CASSSAQWTIGGELFF
.	TRBV18	TRBJ2-7	.	TGTGCCAGCTCACCTAGAAGACAGGAGGACGAGCAGTACTTC	CASSPRRQEDEQYF
.	TRBV2	TRBJ1-1	TRBD1	TGTGCCAGCAGTGCTAGGACAGGGATGAACACTGAAGCTTTCTTT	CASSARTGMNTEAFF
.	TRBV3-1/TRBV3-2	TRBJ2-5	TRBD2	TGTGCCAGCAGCCAAGCGGCTAGCGGAGAGACCCAGTACTTC	CASSQAASGETQYF
.	TRBV2	TRBJ2-1	.	TGTGCCAGCAGTGAAGTCCAGGGGATGGGTGAGCAGTTCTTC	CASSEVQGMGEQFF
.	TRBV28	TRBJ1-2	.	TGTGCCAGCGGGGACCCCCTGATCGATGGCTACACCTTC	CASGDPLIDGYTF
.	TRBV28	TRBJ1-1	TRBD1	TGTGCCAGCAGTTTGGCCGGGACAGGGGGCCACACTGAAGCTTTCTTT	CASSLAGTGGHTEAFF
few	TRBV4-3	TRBJ2-7	.	TGCGCCAGCAGCCAAGAGGACCGGAGCTCCTACGAGCAGTACTTC	CASSQEDRSSYEQYF
.	TRBV7-9	TRBJ1-2	TRBD1	TGTGCCAGCAGCTTTAGGGGGCTCTCCCTTAACTATGGCTACACCTTC	CASSFRGLSLNYGYTF